This TCR beta chain was profiled in a study of blood T cell repertoires in COVID-19. Per the original methods: Reference gene primer amplification gave nucleated cell count estimates. Using immunoSEQ multiplex PCR, the repertoire was profiled, and TCRdb retains in-frame clones only, with some absent. D and trimming come from the DNA, and the V and J calls and clone size come from that table. Seen here are around 150,000 clones, around 82% observed once, and the top ten hold 6.5% to 9%. Enrollment of patients from Seattle took place during active infection, with longitudinal follow-up. The germline V gene has CDR1 MNHEY and CDR2 SVGAGI. The CDR3 has 14 amino acids. Trimming removed 6 bases at V and 0 bases at J, with 6 bases between.

The chain uses TRBV6-5 and TRBJ2-6, with D possibly TRBD1 on 5 matching bases. This TCR derives from a woman aged 35 to 49 with COVID-19, enrolled during active disease. Specimen: peripheral blood. The DNA for the CDR3 is TGTGCCAGCAGAGACAGCTCTGGGGCCAACGTCCTGACTTTC. This translates into CASRDSSGANVLTF.